Described below is a single TCR beta chain sequence and its context. Its antigen target is currently unknown. Per-nucleotide qualities are absent, and no much larger clonotype sits a single base away. TCR CDR3 regions were amplified from genomic DNA by multiplex PCR using the deep immunoSEQ assay. Extracted genomic DNA from each cell subset was distributed evenly across all wells of several immunoSEQ 96-well plates, and each plate was treated as a replicate. For sorted subsets, around 200 ng genomic DNA, equal to some 28,000 T cell genomes, was loaded into each replicate PCR. Purified libraries were measured with a Qubit 3.0 fluorometer, size-checked on a Bioanalyzer 2100, and measured again with the KAPA Library Quantification kit. Every immunoSEQ 96-well plate was sequenced on a separate single-read 150-cycle Illumina NextSeq 550 flow cell. Concerning the study's data processing: Because the immunoSEQ output included only junctional sequences and no quality scores, the filtering could not be the same as the filtering used for full-length reads. Sequences were annotated with PyIR, a Python wrapper for IgBLAST v1.9, using IMGT germline references to assign V/J genes and CDR3. Reads were removed for weak V/J assignments (E-value above 1e-6), missing CDR3, stop codons, out-of-frame junctions, or ambiguous translated residues. V3J clonotypes were defined as sequences sharing the same inferred V gene, J gene, and CDR3 amino acid sequence. To compute the percentage overlap between repertoires, the number of shared unique clonotypes was divided by the size of the smaller repertoire. RTK rarefaction, the Chao1 estimator, and Recon v2.1 estimates of unobserved clonotypes were used to assess repertoire richness. OLGA was used to compute generation probabilities for all TCRbeta clonotypes that the gDNA method yielded from four donors. Held by TCRdb, this immuneACCESS table contains in-frame sequences only and omits some clones. Under half of the omission traces to an unresolved V gene where checked; the cause of the rest is unknown. The DNA was the basis for D and trimming; V, J and clone size are from that table. This sample is represented by approximately 1,000,000 clones; about 80% of them were singletons. Roughly 0.82% of the sample rests with the top ten.

These data come from a study of shared clonotypes between healthy human individuals (dated by TCRdb to about 2020). Context from the whole study: The cohort included three men and a couple of women between 18 and 49 years of age. For each donor, CD4 naive and CD4 memory were each given three plates, CD8 naive was given two plates, and CD8 memory was given one plate. The study deeply sequenced blood TCR repertoires of roughly five healthy adults to estimate repertoire size and the extent of clonotype sharing between individuals. Libraries were prepared and TCR repertoires were sequenced by different laboratories using diverse techniques, in order to increase sequencing depth and limit assay-specific biases. Leukapheresis yielded between about 0.9 and 9 billion PBMCs per donor. Broader findings and caveats from the paper: Incomplete sequencing was indicated by rarefaction of sorted-subset datasets, despite the large sequencing depth. Sampling was restricted to blood, and TCR repertoires in tissues likely differ from the TCR repertoires found in blood. Pairwise subsampling indicated that sequencing depth was expected to affect the degree of clonotype sharing among donors. Because the study included a small number of donors, the genetic and exposure-history diversity represented was limited. When four donors were compared, the shared fraction of clonotypes was approximately 5% for naive CD4, 3.5% to 4% for naive CD8, about 2.4% for memory CD4, and 0.4% for memory CD8. Higher generation probabilities were observed for clonotypes shared by all four sorted-subset donors than for non-shared clonotypes. Naive subsets generally had larger estimated clonotype richness than memory subsets.

CDR1 and CDR2 are drawn from the germline V gene: SGHTA, FQGNSA. The CDR3 contains 14 residues, cysteine and phenylalanine counted. Only the CDR3 portion is preserved as DNA: 42 bases, with reading frame beginning at the first base. Trimming at the junction amounts to 5 bases on V and 7 bases on J, and the germline ends lie 14 bases apart. The donors were healthy, HIV-negative adults with no recently reported acute infections or vaccinations. All donors were Caucasian adults living in Nashville, Tennessee, USA. CD4+ T cells were enriched through magnetic negative selection, after which naive cells were positively selected on CD45RA and the remaining negative fraction served as the memory subset. Blood was obtained by leukapheresis, after which PBMCs were separated by Ficoll-Histopaque density gradient centrifugation and cryopreserved in liquid nitrogen vapor phase. Analytical flow cytometry was used to check the purity and quantity of every magnetically sorted T cell population. Genomic DNA was isolated from every sorted fraction and measured by UV absorbance on a Nanodrop 2000c.

This clonotype was sampled from a man in his late teens or twenties in good health. Some clones in this sample may be carry-over from other donors' samples. Recombination connected TRBV7-2 to TRBJ2-2, and TRBD1 may be the D gene, going by 5 matching bases. Sequences were obtained from memory CD4+ T cells from PBMCs. This specimen's cell subset or site label, interpreted: CD45RA-negative fraction. The nucleotide sequence reads TGTGCCAGCAGCCCCGGCGCAGGGAACGGGGAGCTGTTTTTT. This encodes CASSPGAGNGELFF. When the CDR3 is completed using the reference TRBV7-2 and TRBJ2-2 genes on either side, the full variable domain is GAGVSQSPSNKVTEKGKDVELRCDPISGHTALYWYRQSLGQGLEFLIYFQGNSAPDKSGLPSDRFSAERTGGSVSTLTIQRTQQEDSAVYLCASSPGAGNGELFFGEGSRLTVL.